A single T cell receptor beta chain is shown here with its context. No antigen is known for it. This entry is derived from a study of cytomegalovirus exposure and HLA in healthy donors. Turning to the study itself: Findings of an earlier analysis included around 120 million unique TCR beta sequences from 170 million or so T cells.

The CDR3 spans 14 residues. Germline V gene data show CDR1 as SGDLS and CDR2 as YYNGEE. Between the trimmed V and J ends, which lost 0 bases and 5 bases, there was a span of 11 bases. Researchers ran the PCR with 60 Vbeta and 13 Jbeta primers. The protocol was immunoSEQ multiplex PCR, while the TCRdb copy is restricted to in-frame clones and leaves out a portion. The sample carries under 200,000 clones, about three quarters recorded once. Study-wide results and limits: The study listed around 150 cytomegalovirus-associated TCR beta chains. A later analysis revealed that TCR association rates differed between HLA loci, peaking at DRB1 and bottoming out at HLA-C. In a later analysis, several top co-occurrence clusters appeared linked to parvovirus B19, influenza, CMV and Epstein-Barr virus.

The specimen was PBMCs. The chain couples TRBV9 to TRBJ1-1; maybe TRBD1 (5 bases). The TCR sequence derives from a woman between 35 and 50 years old in good health and CMV-seronegative. In nucleotides, the CDR3 is TGTGCCAGCAGCGTAGAACAGGTGGGTACTGAAGCTTTCTTT. Protein product: CASSVEQVGTEAFF.